What follows describes a single TCR beta chain. What this receptor recognizes is not known. No base qualities exist here, and no much larger clone lies one base off it. The sample is drawn from a study of cytomegalovirus exposure and HLA in healthy donors (dated by TCRdb to 2017 to 2019). General notes on the study: According to a later analysis, the 120 or so validation repertoires were produced on the same platform as the 680 or so repertoires of the first cohort. The study aimed to test whether cataloging public T cell receptors could reveal signatures of past pathogen exposure. Along with the approximately 600-subject first cohort, a separate validation cohort of 120 different subjects was used. High-throughput TCR immunosequencing, statistical association of individual TCRs with disease status, and machine learning were combined to predict cytomegalovirus infection status.

The trim is 0 bases for V and 9 bases for J, with a gap of 13 bases between the germline ends. Via the germline V gene, CDR1 is LGHNA and CDR2 YSLEER. The CDR3 numbers 14 residues from cysteine through phenylalanine. CDR3 DNA is the only sequence kept; it has 42 bases, read in frame from the first base. Library preparation used the immunoSEQ multiplex PCR assay. The paper's processing steps were these. To diagnose cytomegalovirus status from the catalog of TCR beta chain sequences, a statistical classification framework was built. This immuneACCESS table, as held by TCRdb, lists in-frame sequences with V and J called but not all clones. Of the missing ones, under half trace to an unresolved V gene in checked studies; the others have no known cause. V and J calls plus clone size are reproduced from that table; the DNA served to infer D and trimming. This sample gives about 330,000 clones in total; roughly nine tenths of them show up just once. Roughly 1.2% of the sample comes from the top ten.

The donors belonged to the validation cohort of about 120 subjects, which was separate from the roughly 670-subject first cohort. Broader findings and caveats from the paper: A later analysis lacked HLA typing for the validation cohort, so it scored co-occurrence in that cohort across all 120 or so repertoires. In the study, around 160 TCR beta chains were listed as associated with cytomegalovirus. The authors suggested that the approach could potentially be generalized to other disease states and immunological phenotypes. Cytomegalovirus status was reported to be diagnosed by the classifier with high specificity and sensitivity in both the original and validation cohorts. Three of the identified cytomegalovirus-associated TCR beta chains were confirmed in vitro to be specific for cytomegalovirus antigens. Most TCR sequences were seen in very few donors, while some public TCRs were found in many individuals. In a later analysis, TCRs clustered in the first cohort were found to also tend to co-occur in the 100 to 150 validation repertoires, with approximately 93% of cluster scores above 0.

Here the chain combines TRBV4-3 and TRBJ2-3; 6 matching bases give a weak D call of TRBD2. This sequence originates from a woman between 25 and 40 years old in good health and CMV-seropositive. Sequenced sample: PBMCs. CDR3 loop: CASSQDALAWTQYF. The DNA reads TGCGCCAGCAGCCAAGATGCTCTAGCGTGGACGCAGTATTTT.